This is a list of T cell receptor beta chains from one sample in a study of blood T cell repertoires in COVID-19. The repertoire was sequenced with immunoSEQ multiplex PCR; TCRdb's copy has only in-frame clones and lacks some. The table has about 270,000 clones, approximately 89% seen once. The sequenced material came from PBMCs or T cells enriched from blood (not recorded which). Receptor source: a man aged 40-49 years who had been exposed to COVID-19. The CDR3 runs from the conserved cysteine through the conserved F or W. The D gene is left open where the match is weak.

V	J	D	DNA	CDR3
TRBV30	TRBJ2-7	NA	TGTGCCTGGAGTGTACGGGAGTCTAGGGATTTTAGAGAGCAGTACTTC	CAWSVRESRDFREQYF
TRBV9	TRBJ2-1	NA	TGTGCCAGCAGCGTATCCGGTCACAATGAGCAGTTCTTC	CASSVSGHNEQFF
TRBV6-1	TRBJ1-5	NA	TGTGCCAGCAGTGAACAGGGCAGGACCAATCAGCCCCAGCATTTT	CASSEQGRTNQPQHF
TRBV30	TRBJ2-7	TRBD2	TGTGCCTGGAGTGAGGATTGGGGGAGGGATTCCTACGAGCAGTACTTC	CAWSEDWGRDSYEQYF
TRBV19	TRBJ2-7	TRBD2	TGTGCCAGTAGTATAGATCCCACGGGAGGCTCGTACGAGCAGTACTTC	CASSIDPTGGSYEQYF
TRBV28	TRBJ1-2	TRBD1	TGTGCCAGCAGTCCCCCTGGGGGGGACAGGGACTACACCTTC	CASSPPGGDRDYTF
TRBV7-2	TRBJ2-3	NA	TGTGCCAGCAGCTTAGGGGTAGCGGCCCCGAATACGCAGTATTTT	CASSLGVAAPNTQYF
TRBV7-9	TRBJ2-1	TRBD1	TGTGCCAGCATTCAGACAGGGGAGACGTCTAGCTCCTACAATGAGCAGTTCTTC	CASIQTGETSSSYNEQFF
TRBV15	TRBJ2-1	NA	TGTGCCACCAGCAGAGTAGGCGTTGGAGGGTTTGAGCAGTTCTTC	CATSRVGVGGFEQFF
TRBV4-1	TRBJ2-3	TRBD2	TGCGCCAGCAGGGCCCCGACTAGCGGGACGGTAGATACGCAGTATTTT	CASRAPTSGTVDTQYF